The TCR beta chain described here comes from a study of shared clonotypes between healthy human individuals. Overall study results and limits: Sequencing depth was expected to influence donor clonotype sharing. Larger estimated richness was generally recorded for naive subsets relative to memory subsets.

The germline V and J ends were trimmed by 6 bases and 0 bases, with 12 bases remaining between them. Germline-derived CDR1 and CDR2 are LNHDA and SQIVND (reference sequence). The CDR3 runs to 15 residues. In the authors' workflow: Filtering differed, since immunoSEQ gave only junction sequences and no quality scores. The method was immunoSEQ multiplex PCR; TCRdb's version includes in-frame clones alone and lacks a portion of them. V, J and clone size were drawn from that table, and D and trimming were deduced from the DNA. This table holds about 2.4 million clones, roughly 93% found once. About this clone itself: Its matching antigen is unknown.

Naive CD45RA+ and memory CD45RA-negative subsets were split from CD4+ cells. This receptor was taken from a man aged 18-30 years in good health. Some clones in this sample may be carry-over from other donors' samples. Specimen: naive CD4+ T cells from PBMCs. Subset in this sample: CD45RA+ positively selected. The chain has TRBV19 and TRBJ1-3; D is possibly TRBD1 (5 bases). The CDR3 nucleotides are TGTGCCAGTAGAGCGGGGCTCCTCTCTGGAAACACCATATATTTT. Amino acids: CASRAGLLSGNTIYF.